The entry that follows covers one TCR beta chain sequence. Its target is not known. This CDR3 region has 18 residues. The V and J ends lost 1 base and 2 bases, in that order; junction bases with no gene match: 14. Germline values: CDR1 SGHDT, CDR2 YYEEEE. These data are taken from a study of memory CD4+ T cells and cytomegalovirus serostatus. Notes on the study in general: Median bootstrapped AUC for CMV status was about 0.95 originally, approximately 0.91 US-trained. About 40% of the roughly 160 known CMV-associated TCRbeta sequences appeared in CD4+ memory.

This table comes from immunoSEQ multiplex PCR, and its TCRdb copy is limited to in-frame clones, with some not included. The data contain roughly 50,000 clones, roughly 78% of them singletons. Single viable CD3+CD4+CD8-CD45RO+ cells were sorted as the memory CD4+ T cells. The chain joins TRBV5-6 to TRBJ2-7, with TRBD2 matching over 8 bases. This TCR derives from an adult in good health and CMV-seronegative. The specimen was memory CD4+ T cells from blood. The CDR3 here is CASSLTGTRRGGTYEQYF. Here the CDR3 DNA reads TGTGCCAGCAGCTTGACCGGGACTAGACGGGGTGGGACCTACGAGCAGTACTTC.